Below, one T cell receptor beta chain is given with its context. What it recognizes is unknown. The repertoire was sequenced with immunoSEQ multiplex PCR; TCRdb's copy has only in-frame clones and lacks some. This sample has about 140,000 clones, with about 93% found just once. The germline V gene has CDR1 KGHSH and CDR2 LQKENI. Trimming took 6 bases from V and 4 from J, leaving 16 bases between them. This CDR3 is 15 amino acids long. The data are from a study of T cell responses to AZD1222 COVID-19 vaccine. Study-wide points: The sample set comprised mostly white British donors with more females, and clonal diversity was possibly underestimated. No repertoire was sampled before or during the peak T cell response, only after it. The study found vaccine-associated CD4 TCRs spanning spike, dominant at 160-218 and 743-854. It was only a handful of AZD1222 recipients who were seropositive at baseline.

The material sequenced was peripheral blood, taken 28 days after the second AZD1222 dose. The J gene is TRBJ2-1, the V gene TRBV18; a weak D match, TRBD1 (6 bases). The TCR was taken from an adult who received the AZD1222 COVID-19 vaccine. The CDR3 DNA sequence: TGTGCCAGCTCGCCGCTGGGGGCCCATTACAATGAGCAGTTCTTC. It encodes CASSPLGAHYNEQFF.